This T cell receptor beta chain originates from a study of blood T cell repertoires in COVID-19. About the research overall: The study drew acute and convalescent COVID-19 samples from the United States, Italy and Spain. Sources were T cells, B-cell-depleted T cells, or PBMCs; the material itself was cDNA or gDNA.

This clone was picked up a small number of times. Per the authors' pipeline: Estimation of nucleated cell counts was performed using reference gene primer amplification. Clones were sequenced by immunoSEQ multiplex PCR, and TCRdb holds only the in-frame ones, with some missing. V, J and clone size were drawn from that table, and D and trimming were deduced from the DNA. The data show hundreds of thousands of clones, approximately 91% seen once. V dropped 3 bases and J dropped 5 bases, with 10 bases sitting between them. CDR1 GTSNPN and CDR2 SVGIG come from the germline V gene (reference sequence). There are 13 residues in the CDR3. In Seattle, patients joined the study during active infection and were tracked longitudinally.

This chain links TRBV30 with TRBJ1-4, with unresolved D. Source material: peripheral blood. The origin of this receptor is a woman in her sixties or seventies with COVID-19, enrolled during active disease. The chain's CDR3 is CAWRDTVNEKLFF. CDR3 sequence (DNA): TGTGCCTGGAGAGATACAGTGAATGAAAAACTGTTTTTT.